This T cell receptor beta chain was found in a study of blood T cell repertoires in COVID-19. As for the study in general: Italy, Spain and the United States were the sources of the convalescent and acute COVID-19 samples. Sample material is recorded as cDNA or gDNA derived from T cells, B-cell-depleted T cells, or PBMCs.

The CDR3 runs 12 residues. Germline CDR1 MNHEY, CDR2 SVGAGI. Note on this clone: Germline and junction disagree at one end, which may indicate a read error.

Source study methods: Amplification of reference gene primers was used by the study to estimate nucleated cell counts. The protocol was immunoSEQ multiplex PCR, while the TCRdb copy is restricted to in-frame clones and leaves out a portion. D and trimming were read from the DNA, whereas the V and J calls and clone size are those reported in that table. Of about 480,000 clones in the sample, more than 85% were seen once. The TCR was taken from a woman in her twenties or thirties with acute or convalescent COVID-19. This rearrangement joins TRBV6-5 to TRBJ1-6; tentatively, D is TRBD1 (5 bases). Material for sequencing was peripheral blood. CDR3 loop: CASSQGNPPLHF. In DNA form, the CDR3 reads TGTGCCAGCAGTCAGGGTAATCCACCCCTCCACTTT.